This TCR beta chain was profiled in a study of CD4+ T cells in melanoma. Germline V gene lookup returns CDR1 SGHRS and CDR2 YFSETQ. The germline V and J ends were trimmed by 0 bases and 1 base, with 11 bases remaining between them. CDR3 length: 16 residues. Study-wide points: Neoantigen-specific CD4+ T cells in melanoma reportedly had diverse differentiation states. CD8+ T cell, macrophage and B cell function reportedly correlated with neoantigen-specific CD4+ T cells.

Here immunoSEQ multiplex PCR was the method, and the copy in TCRdb shows in-frame clones only, minus some. Here the sample spans some 14,000 clones, approximately 88% being singletons. In the case of this clone: Antigen specificity is unknown.

The chain combines TRBV5-1 with TRBJ2-1; D is perhaps TRBD1 (5 bases). Material for sequencing was cells from a culture (not recorded whether cultured in vitro). The TCR was taken from a human donor with melanoma. DNA for the CDR3: TGCGCCAGCAGCTTGGAGGGGAATCCATCCTACAATGAGCAGTTCTTC. Amino acid sequence: CASSLEGNPSYNEQFF.